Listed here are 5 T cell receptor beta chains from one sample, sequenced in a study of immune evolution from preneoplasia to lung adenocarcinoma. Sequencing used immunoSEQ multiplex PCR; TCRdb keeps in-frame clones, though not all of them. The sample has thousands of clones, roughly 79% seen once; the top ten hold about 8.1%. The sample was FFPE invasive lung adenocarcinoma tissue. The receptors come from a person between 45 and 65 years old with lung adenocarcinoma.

The CDR3 DNA sequence: TGTGCCAGCAGTTCCCTCAGGGTTGAGACCCAGTACTTC. The encoded protein is CASSSLRVETQYF. This sequence joins TRBV28 and TRBJ2-5; perhaps TRBD1 as D (5 bases). The V end was cut by 4 bases, the J end by 5 bases, with 11 bases between. Per the germline V gene, CDR1 is MDHEN and CDR2 is SYDVKM. This CDR3 has 13 amino acids.

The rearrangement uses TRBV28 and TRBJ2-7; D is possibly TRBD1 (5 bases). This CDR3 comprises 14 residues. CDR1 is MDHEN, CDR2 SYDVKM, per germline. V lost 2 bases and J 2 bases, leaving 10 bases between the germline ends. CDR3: CASSLGRVPYEQYF. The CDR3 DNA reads TGTGCCAGCAGTTTAGGCAGGGTTCCCTACGAGCAGTACTTC.

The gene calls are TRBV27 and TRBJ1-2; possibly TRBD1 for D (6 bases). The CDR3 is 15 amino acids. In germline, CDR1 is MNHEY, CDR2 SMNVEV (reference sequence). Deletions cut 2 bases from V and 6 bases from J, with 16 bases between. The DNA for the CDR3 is TGTGCCAGCAGTTTAAGACAGGCAGGGGTTGATGGCTACACCTTC. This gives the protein CASSLRQAGVDGYTF.

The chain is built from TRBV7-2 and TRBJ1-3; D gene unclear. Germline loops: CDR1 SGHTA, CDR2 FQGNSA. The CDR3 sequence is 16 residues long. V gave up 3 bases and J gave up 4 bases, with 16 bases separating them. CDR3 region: CASSFQDLQSGNTIYF. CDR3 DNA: TGTGCCAGCAGCTTTCAGGATCTACAGTCCGGAAACACCATATATTTT.

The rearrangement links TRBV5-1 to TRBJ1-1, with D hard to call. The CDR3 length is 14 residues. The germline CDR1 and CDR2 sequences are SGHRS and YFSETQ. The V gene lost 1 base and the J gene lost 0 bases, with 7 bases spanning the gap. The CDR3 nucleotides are TGCGCCAGCAGCTTGATAGGCATGAACACTGAAGCTTTCTTT. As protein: CASSLIGMNTEAFF.